This T cell receptor (beta chain) originates from a study of blood T cell repertoires in COVID-19. For the study at large: The samples span acute and convalescent COVID-19 from the United States, Italy and Spain. Nucleic acid was either cDNA or gDNA, and it came from T cells, B-cell-depleted T cells, or PBMCs.

This CDR3 is 15 amino acids long. CDR1 is SGHAT, CDR2 FQNNGV, per germline. V shed 5 bases and J 9 bases; nucleotides not matched to a gene: 8. Authors' processing steps: It was from reference gene primer amplification that nucleated cell counts were estimated. The protocol was immunoSEQ multiplex PCR, while the TCRdb copy is restricted to in-frame clones and leaves out a portion. That table is the source of V, J and clone size, and D and trimming were worked out from the DNA. The repertoire holds over 200,000 clones, with around 80% as singletons. This chain joins TRBV11-2 and TRBJ1-6; the match to TRBD1 covers 9 bases. Sequencing was performed on peripheral blood. The TCR comes from a woman over 75 with active or convalescent COVID-19. The chain's CDR3 is CASSTRTGEASPLHF. CDR3 in DNA: TGTGCCAGCAGCACACGGACAGGGGAGGCTTCACCCCTCCACTTT.